What follows is one TCR beta chain and its context. Its antigen is currently unknown. Researchers took blood at baseline, on cycle 4 day 1, and on cycle 7 day 1. Profiling relied on immunoSEQ multiplex PCR, and the TCRdb table lists in-frame clones only, not all of them. The repertoire includes some 140,000 clones, 75% to 95% of them detected once, and around 1% sits in the top ten. The source of the sample is a study of OX40 agonist ivuxolimab in advanced cancers. Study information: An agonistic human IgG2 monoclonal antibody against OX40 (CD134) was given. Patients received intravenous ivuxolimab every 2 weeks at 0.01 to 10 mg/kg. Study-level findings and limits: Both blood CD4+ and CD8+ T cells showed clonal growth by week 6 at 0.1 to 3.0 mg/kg.

V lost 3 bases to trimming and J lost 3 bases; unmatched junction nucleotides: 7. The CDR3 sequence is 16 residues long. The germline V gene has CDR1 MNHEY and CDR2 SMNVEV (reference sequence). The source of this sequence is an adult with an advanced solid tumor such as melanoma, head and neck, liver or kidney cancer. Sequenced material: CD4+ or CD8+ T cells sorted from blood, taken in a trial of the OX40 agonist ivuxolimab. The chain carries TRBV27 and TRBJ2-7, with 11 bases identical to TRBD1. This CDR3 reads CASSFRTGTGGYEQYF. CDR3 in DNA: TGTGCCAGCAGTTTCCGGACCGGGACAGGGGGCTACGAGCAGTACTTC.